This T cell receptor (beta chain) is drawn from a study of cytomegalovirus exposure and HLA in healthy donors (dated by TCRdb to about 2017). For the study in its entirety: In an earlier analysis of some 610 of the donors, approximately 260 Gb of sequence data and some 100 million unique TCR beta sequences from 150 million to 200 million T cells were reported. Typing coverage varied by locus: about 629-640 donors for A, B, C, DRB1 and DQB1; under 550 for DQA1; more than 600 for DPA1; roughly 470 for DPB1. A later genetic analysis took genome-wide SNP genotypes for about three fifths of the roughly 670 donors and used that subset as a discovery cohort. Both class I and class II loci were covered by HLA typing, at four-digit resolution. Among some 410 genotyped donors of the cohort, an average of roughly 240,000 unique TCR beta nucleotide sequences were sequenced per donor, roughly 20% of them non-productive. The study was designed to test whether signatures of past pathogen exposure could be identified by cataloging public T cell receptors. Rather than drawing on any new phenotypic data, the later analysis identified candidate immune exposures from TCR beta sequences and the way those sequences occurred across donors. A later analysis re-examined previously published TCR beta repertoires from roughly 720 donors and added high-resolution HLA genotyping to investigate patterns of TCR occurrence. Donor age, sex, ethnicity and CMV serostatus were compiled together with the repertoire data. In addition to the first cohort of 666 subjects, a separate validation cohort of 120 different subjects was used. All discovery cohort repertoires had been generated using a single sequencing platform. An early release that covered about 640 HLA-typed donors contained approximately 300 gigabases of sequencing data and approximately 85 million unique TCR sequences. An earlier analysis of several hundred of the donors applied high-throughput TCR beta sequencing to assess whether each TCR beta V gene segment acted as functional or pseudogenic. Using immunosequencing, the study profiled T cell repertoires from 500 to 800 subjects and related those repertoires to cytomegalovirus serostatus. Of the roughly 390 genotyped donors, 65% to 90% fell in the genetic ancestry cluster associated with self-reported Caucasian donors. To predict cytomegalovirus infection status, the study combined high-throughput TCR immunosequencing, statistical association of individual TCRs with disease status, and machine learning. Four or five DR-DQ haplotypes were handled as single units for association and clustering, since linkage in the cohort was strong.

General findings and caveats noted by the study authors: In a later analysis, HLA-associated TCR beta chains were found to be more clonally expanded and to have lower generation probabilities than equally common non-associated chains. A further reported finding was that TCR beta sequences accurately predicted the HLA-A and HLA-B alleles for most subjects in the first cohort. Sequencing depth was assumed to be roughly uniform across donors in the presence/absence analyses, though that assumption may not hold. In a later analysis, TCR association rates were found to vary across HLA loci, with the most associated TCRs seen for DRB1 alleles and the fewest for HLA-C alleles. A later analysis reported that several top co-occurrence clusters appeared linked to parvovirus B19, influenza, CMV and Epstein-Barr virus. The 87-base-pair reads could not distinguish some IMGT-functional V segments, including TRBV6-2 and TRBV6-3, so those segments were excluded. For the cohort, immune exposure information was limited to CMV serostatus. Strong co-occurrence of HLA alleles, especially DR and DQ, made assigning TCR associations to individual alleles difficult. Most TCR sequences were observed very rarely across donors, whereas some public TCRs were present in many individuals. Because HLA typing was missing for some donors at each locus, association tests included only the typed subset. Because counts were too low, about 17 rarely observed V segments, including chromosome 9 orphons, were excluded from the earlier analysis of under 650 of the donors. This cohort had only TCR beta chains sequenced, and the lack of alpha or paired-chain data limited which features could be detected. Linkage disequilibrium might explain the correlated functional status among segregating V segments, but an unknown experimental factor could not be ruled out. The study listed 164 TCR beta chains as associated with cytomegalovirus. In vitro tests confirmed that a few of the cytomegalovirus-associated TCR beta chains recognize cytomegalovirus antigens. A later analysis found that most CMV-associated TCR beta chains appeared HLA-restricted, with HLA associations seemingly driven largely by CMV exposure. In an earlier analysis of some 500 of the donors, most TCR beta V segments were observed in productive rearrangements about 87% or about 30% of the time, broadly matching IMGT annotations. It was suggested by the authors that the approach could potentially be generalized to other disease states and immunological phenotypes. Cytomegalovirus status was reported to be diagnosed by the classifier with high specificity and sensitivity in both the original and validation cohorts. In a later genetic analysis, a missense DCLRE1C variant was associated with V-gene and J-gene trimming of TCR beta chains, and the association was replicated in an independent cohort. A group of highly shared sequence variants was considered likely to be a technical artifact of the sequencing pipeline. A later genetic analysis reported fewer N-insertions in productive TCRs among donors in an Asian-associated ancestry cluster than the roughly 720-donor mean. A later analysis associated 16,951 TCR beta sequences with specific HLA alleles at a false discovery rate of 0.05.

Libraries were made using the immunoSEQ multiplex PCR assay. The multiplex PCR relied on a mix of 60 forward primers for TCR Vbeta segments and 13 reverse primers for TCR Jbeta segments. The CDR3 region of rearranged TCR beta genes was amplified from genomic DNA by a multiplex PCR assay. The amplified TCR beta libraries were sequenced on the Illumina HiSeq System as 87-base-pair reads. Under the source paper's analysis protocol: A later analysis counted approximately 84 million unique TCR beta chains across the 640 or so repertoires, and approximately 11 million of these chains were shared by at least two donors. A nearest-neighbor algorithm error-corrected the raw reads and collapsed the reads into unique sequences, merging closely related sequences to remove PCR and sequencing errors. Alignment of CDR3 sequences to IMGT reference sequences was used to assign V, D and J gene segments. For a sequence to be retained, at least a six-nucleotide match to both a V gene segment and a J gene segment was required. Rearrangements were classified as productive when the CDR3 lacked stop codons and remained in frame with V and J, and all other rearrangements were classified as non-productive. CDR3 was defined according to IMGT convention as the region running from the second conserved V-encoded cysteine to the conserved J-encoded phenylalanine. The earlier analysis of about 610 of the donors excluded sequences that lacked an unambiguous match to a single V gene segment. In an earlier analysis of around 600 of the donors, V segments were called functional above 56.7% productive rearrangements and were called segregating when the between-donor standard deviation exceeded 5%. A statistical classification framework was built to diagnose cytomegalovirus status from the catalog of TCR beta chain sequences. V and J gene assignment, in a later analysis, came from comparing TCR nucleotide sequences with IMGT/GENE-DB human TR gene sequences. The TCRdist pipeline was used in a later analysis to assign CDR3 sequences and most-parsimonious VDJ recombination scenarios. A later analysis defined each TCR beta chain by its CDR3 amino acid sequence plus V-gene family, and excluded reads lacking a unique V-gene family. In a later analysis, 500 to 700 highly shared, low-generation-probability nucleotide sequences were removed to address suspected cross-contamination and a sequencing artifact. A later analysis calculated a clonal expansion index for each public chain from normalized within-repertoire ranks of inferred template counts. Generation probabilities in a later analysis came from a VDJ recombination model fitted to out-of-frame rearrangements, and those results were checked against IGoR. In a later analysis, hypergeometric tests were used to score TCR-TCR, TCR-HLA and TCR-CMV co-occurrence, with a repertoire-size bias correction applied to TCR pairs. In a later analysis, false discovery rates were estimated by permuting HLA or CMV assignments 20 times. In a later analysis, co-occurring TCRs were grouped using DBSCAN, and TCRdist sequence similarity was added for clustering within HLA-allele-positive subsets. Repertoires with fewer than 30,000 or more than 120,000 public chains were left out of co-occurrence clustering, as were a handful of repertoires with anomalous nucleotide sharing. TCRdb provides this immuneACCESS table in a form limited to in-frame rearrangements. Some clones are lacking; in checked studies, under half of them reflect an unresolved V gene, and why the rest are absent is not known. D and trimming come from the DNA, and the V and J calls and clone size come from that table. The sample records almost 80,000 clones, roughly two thirds of which are singletons. Jointly, the top ten make up 5.5% to 8% of the sample.

Measured from the cysteine to the phenylalanine, the CDR3 is 12 residues long. Only CDR3 DNA remains: 36 bases, in frame from the first base. As encoded in the germline V gene, CDR1 is SQVTM while CDR2 is ANQGSEA. V has 7 bases trimmed and J has 8 bases trimmed; junction bases matching no gene number 6. The cohort consisted of approximately 690 healthy bone marrow donors. All cohort members were sampled while nominally healthy, although unrecorded immune exposures were likely present. The donor tested CMV seropositive and was one of the 289 seropositive cohort members. Every donor gave a peripheral blood sample, and the peripheral blood mononuclear cells from that sample were used for TCR beta sequencing. The Qiagen DNeasy Blood Extraction Kit was used to extract genomic DNA from the blood cell samples. This clone was picked up one time. It has no known antigen specificity. No clone much larger than this one lies a single base away; base qualities are absent.

The chain is encoded by TRBV29-1 joined to TRBJ1-2, and TRBD1 aligns with 11 junction nucleotides. Material for sequencing was PBMCs. The receptor comes from a woman aged 45-59 years in good health and CMV-seropositive. The base sequence is TGCAGCGCCGGACAGGGGGCGGGGGGCTACACCTTC. This encodes CSAGQGAGGYTF.